The table lists the clone carrying this T cell receptor beta chain with a count of one. The entry originates in a study of blood T cell repertoires in COVID-19. The table came from immunoSEQ multiplex PCR; TCRdb's copy has only in-frame clones and leaves some out. Of 55,000 to 75,000 clones in the sample, around 82% were seen once. Germline V lookup: CDR1 SGHTA, CDR2 FQGNSA. V shed 5 bases and J shed 4 bases, with 12 bases lying between them. The CDR3 contains 15 residues. Sequencing was carried out using peripheral blood. The origin of this receptor is a man older than 75 with COVID-19, enrolled during active disease. The chain uses TRBV7-2 and TRBJ2-6, with D perhaps TRBD1 (5 bases). CDR3 coding DNA: TGTGCCAGCAGCCAGGGATACTCCGGGGCCAACGTCCTGACTTTC. This encodes CASSQGYSGANVLTF.